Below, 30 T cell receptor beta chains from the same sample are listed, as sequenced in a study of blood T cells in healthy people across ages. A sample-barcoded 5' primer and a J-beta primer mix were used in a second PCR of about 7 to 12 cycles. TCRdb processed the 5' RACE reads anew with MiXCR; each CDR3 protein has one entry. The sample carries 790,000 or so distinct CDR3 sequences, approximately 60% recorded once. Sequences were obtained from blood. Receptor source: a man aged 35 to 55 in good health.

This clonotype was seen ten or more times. The CDR3 nucleotides are TGTGCCAGCAGCCTCACGGATAATTCACCCCTCCACTTT. Translated, it gives CASSLTDNSPLHF. The chain carries TRBV3-1 and TRBJ1-6; no reliable D call. CDR1 and CDR2 from the germline V gene are LGHDT and YNNKEL (reference sequence). The CDR3 has 13 residues. V dropped 4 bases and J dropped 5 bases, with 6 bases sitting between them.

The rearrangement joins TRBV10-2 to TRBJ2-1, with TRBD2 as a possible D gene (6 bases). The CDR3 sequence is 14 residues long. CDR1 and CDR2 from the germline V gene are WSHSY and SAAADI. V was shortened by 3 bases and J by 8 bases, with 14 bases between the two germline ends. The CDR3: CASSDRLVRHEQFF. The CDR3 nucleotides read TGCGCCAGCAGTGACCGACTAGTCCGACATGAGCAGTTCTTC.

Here the CDR3 DNA reads TGCGCCAGCAGCAATGGGGACCAGGACAATGAGCAGTTCTTC. Its protein is CASSNGDQDNEQFF. V and J are TRBV5-1 and TRBJ2-1; D possibly matches TRBD1 or TRBD2 (5 bases each). The V and J ends lost 4 bases and 5 bases respectively, with 13 bases between them. The CDR3 is 14 amino acids. Germline V CDR1 and CDR2: SGHRS, YFSETQ. Using reference TRBV5-1 and TRBJ2-1 for the parts outside the CDR3, the full variable domain is KAGVTQTPRYLIKTRGQQVTLSCSPISGHRSVSWYQQTPGQGLQFLFEYFSETQRNKGNFPGRFSGRQFSNSRSEMNVSTLELGDSALYLCASSNGDQDNEQFFGPGTRLTVL.

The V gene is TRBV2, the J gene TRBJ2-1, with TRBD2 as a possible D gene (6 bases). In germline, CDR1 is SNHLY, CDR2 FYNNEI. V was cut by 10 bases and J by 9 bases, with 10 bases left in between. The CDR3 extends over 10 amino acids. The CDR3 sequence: CATQAGEQFF. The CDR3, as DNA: TGTGCCACCCAAGCGGGTGAGCAGTTCTTC.

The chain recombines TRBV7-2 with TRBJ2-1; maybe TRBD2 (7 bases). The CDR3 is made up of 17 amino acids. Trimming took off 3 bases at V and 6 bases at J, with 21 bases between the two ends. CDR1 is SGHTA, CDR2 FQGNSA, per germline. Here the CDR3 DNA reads TGTGCCAGCAGCTTTGTAGGGGGGGCCTACGGCCGCAATGAGCAGTTCTTC. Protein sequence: CASSFVGGAYGRNEQFF.

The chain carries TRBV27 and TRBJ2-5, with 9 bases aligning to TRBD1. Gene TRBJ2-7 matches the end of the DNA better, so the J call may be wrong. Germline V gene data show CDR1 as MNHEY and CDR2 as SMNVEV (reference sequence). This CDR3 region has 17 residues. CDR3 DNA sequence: TGTGCCAGCAGTCCCGGGACAGGGAGAACCTTCACTTACGAGCAGTACTTC. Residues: CASSPGTGRTFTYEQYF.

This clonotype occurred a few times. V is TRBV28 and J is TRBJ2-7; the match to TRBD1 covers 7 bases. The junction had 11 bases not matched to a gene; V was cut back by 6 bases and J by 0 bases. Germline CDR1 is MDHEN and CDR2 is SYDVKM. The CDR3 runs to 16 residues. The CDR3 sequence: CASRLHRQGPSYEQYF. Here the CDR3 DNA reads TGTGCCAGCAGACTCCACCGACAGGGACCCTCCTACGAGCAGTACTTC.

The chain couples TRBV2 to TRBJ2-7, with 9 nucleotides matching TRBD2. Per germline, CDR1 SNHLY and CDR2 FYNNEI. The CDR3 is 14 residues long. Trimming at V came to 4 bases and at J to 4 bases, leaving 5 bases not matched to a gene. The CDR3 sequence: CASSGVAGAYEQYF. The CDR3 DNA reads TGTGCCAGCAGTGGTGTAGCGGGAGCTTACGAGCAGTACTTC. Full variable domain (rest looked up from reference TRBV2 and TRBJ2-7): EPEVTQTPSHQVTQMGQEVILRCVPISNHLYFYWYRQILGQKVEFLVSFYNNEISEKSEIFDDQFSVERPDGSNFTLKIRSTKLEDSAMYFCASSGVAGAYEQYFGPGTRLTVT.

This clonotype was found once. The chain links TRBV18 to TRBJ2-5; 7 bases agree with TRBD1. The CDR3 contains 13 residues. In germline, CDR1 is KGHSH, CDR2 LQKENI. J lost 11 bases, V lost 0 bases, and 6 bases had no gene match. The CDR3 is CASSPPTGHEQYF. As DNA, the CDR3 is TGTGCCAGCTCACCACCGACAGGGCATGAGCAGTACTTC. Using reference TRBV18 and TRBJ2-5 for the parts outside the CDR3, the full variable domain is NAGVMQNPRHLVRRRGQEARLRCSPMKGHSHVYWYRQLPEEGLKFMVYLQKENIIDESGMPKERFSAEFPKEGPSILRIQQVVRGDSAAYFCASSPPTGHEQYFGPGTRLLVL.

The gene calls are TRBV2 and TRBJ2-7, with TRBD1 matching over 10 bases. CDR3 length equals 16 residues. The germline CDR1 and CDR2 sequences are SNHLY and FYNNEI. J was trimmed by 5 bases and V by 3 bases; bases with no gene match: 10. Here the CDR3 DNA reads TGTGCCAGCAGTGATTTGGGGGACAGGGGTATTCACGAGCAGTACTTC. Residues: CASSDLGDRGIHEQYF. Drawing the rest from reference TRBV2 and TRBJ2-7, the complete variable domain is EPEVTQTPSHQVTQMGQEVILRCVPISNHLYFYWYRQILGQKVEFLVSFYNNEISEKSEIFDDQFSVERPDGSNFTLKIRSTKLEDSAMYFCASSDLGDRGIHEQYFGPGTRLTVT.

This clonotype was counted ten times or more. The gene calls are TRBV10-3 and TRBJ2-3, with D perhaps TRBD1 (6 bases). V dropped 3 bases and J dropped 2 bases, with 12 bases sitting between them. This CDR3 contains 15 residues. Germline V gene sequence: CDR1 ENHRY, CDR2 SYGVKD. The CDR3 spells CAISDLTGNTDTQYF. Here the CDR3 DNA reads TGTGCCATCAGTGACCTGACAGGCAACACAGATACGCAGTATTTT.

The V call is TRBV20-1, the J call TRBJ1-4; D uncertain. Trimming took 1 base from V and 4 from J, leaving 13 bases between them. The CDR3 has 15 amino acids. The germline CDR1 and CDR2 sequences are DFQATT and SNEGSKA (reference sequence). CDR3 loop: CSARASWGSNEKLFF. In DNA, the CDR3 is TGCAGTGCTAGAGCCTCTTGGGGTAGTAATGAAAAACTGTTTTTT.

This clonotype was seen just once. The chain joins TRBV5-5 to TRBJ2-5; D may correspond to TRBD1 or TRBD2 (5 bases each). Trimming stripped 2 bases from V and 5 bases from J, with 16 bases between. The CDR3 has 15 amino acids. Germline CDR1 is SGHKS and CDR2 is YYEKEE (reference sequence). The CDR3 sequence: CASSFRDPQMETQYF. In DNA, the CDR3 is TGTGCCAGCAGCTTCCGGGACCCGCAAATGGAGACCCAGTACTTC.

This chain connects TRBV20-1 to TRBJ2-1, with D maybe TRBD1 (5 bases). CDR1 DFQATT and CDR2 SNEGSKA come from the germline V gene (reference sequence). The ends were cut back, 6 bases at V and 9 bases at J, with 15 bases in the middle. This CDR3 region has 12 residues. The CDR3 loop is CSATSRVSEQFF. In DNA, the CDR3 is TGCAGTGCCACCAGCAGGGTGAGTGAGCAGTTCTTC.

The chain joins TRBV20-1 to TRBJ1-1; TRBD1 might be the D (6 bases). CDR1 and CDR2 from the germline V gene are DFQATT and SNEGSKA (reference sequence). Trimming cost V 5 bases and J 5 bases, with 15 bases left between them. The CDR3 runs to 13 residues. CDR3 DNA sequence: TGCAGTGCTGGGGAGGACAGAGGAACTGAAGCTTTCTTT. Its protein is CSAGEDRGTEAFF.

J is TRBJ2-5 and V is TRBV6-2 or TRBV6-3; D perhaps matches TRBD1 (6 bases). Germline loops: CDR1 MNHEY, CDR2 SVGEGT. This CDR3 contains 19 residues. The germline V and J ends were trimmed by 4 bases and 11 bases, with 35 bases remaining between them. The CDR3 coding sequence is TGTGCCAGCAGTTCAAAAGAACAGGGAAAAGGGTATTCCCACAATGAGCAGTACTTC. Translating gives CASSSKEQGKGYSHNEQYF.

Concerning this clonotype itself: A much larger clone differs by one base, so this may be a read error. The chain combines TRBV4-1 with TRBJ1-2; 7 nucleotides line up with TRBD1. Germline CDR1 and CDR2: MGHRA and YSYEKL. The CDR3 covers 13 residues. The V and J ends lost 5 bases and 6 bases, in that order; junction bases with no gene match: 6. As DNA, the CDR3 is TGCGCCAGCAGCTTTGACAGGGACCATGGCTACACCTTC. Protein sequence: CASSFDRDHGYTF.

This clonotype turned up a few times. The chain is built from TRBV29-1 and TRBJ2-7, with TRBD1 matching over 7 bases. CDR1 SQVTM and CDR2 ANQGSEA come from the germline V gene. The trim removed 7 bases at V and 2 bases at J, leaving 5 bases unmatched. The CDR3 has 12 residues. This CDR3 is CSGRQGPYEQYF. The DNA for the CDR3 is TGCAGCGGTAGACAGGGCCCCTACGAGCAGTACTTC.

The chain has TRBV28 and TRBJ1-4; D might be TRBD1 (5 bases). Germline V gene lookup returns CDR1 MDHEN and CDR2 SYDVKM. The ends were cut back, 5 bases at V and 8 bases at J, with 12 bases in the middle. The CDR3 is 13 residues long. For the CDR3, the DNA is TGTGCCAGCAGTGTCCAGGGCCAAGAAAAACTGTTTTTT. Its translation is CASSVQGQEKLFF.

In DNA form, the CDR3 reads TGTGCCAGCAGCTTATCGGCGCTGAGAGAGACCCAGTACTTC. This gives the protein CASSLSALRETQYF. This rearrangement joins TRBV13 to TRBJ2-5; D unclear. From germline, CDR1 is PRHDT and CDR2 FYEKMQ (reference sequence). Trimming pared 2 bases from V and 4 bases from J, leaving 11 bases between. This CDR3 is 14 amino acids long.

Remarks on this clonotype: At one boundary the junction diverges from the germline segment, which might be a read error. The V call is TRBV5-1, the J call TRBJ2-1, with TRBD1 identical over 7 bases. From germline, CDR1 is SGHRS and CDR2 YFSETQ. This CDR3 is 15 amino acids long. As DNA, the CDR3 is TGCGTCAGCAGCTTCCTGACAGGGCGTGAGGTCGAGCAGTTCTTC. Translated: CVSSFLTGREVEQFF.

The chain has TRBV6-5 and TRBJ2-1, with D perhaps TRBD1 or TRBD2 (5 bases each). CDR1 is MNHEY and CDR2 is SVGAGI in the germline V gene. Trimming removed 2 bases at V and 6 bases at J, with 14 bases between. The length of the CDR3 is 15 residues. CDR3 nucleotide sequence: TGTGCCAGCAGTTACGTTGGGGGTCTGCGCAATGAGCAGTTCTTC. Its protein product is CASSYVGGLRNEQFF.

In nucleotides, the CDR3 is TGCGCCAGCAGCCACGGGACTAGCGGAATATACGAGCAGTACTTC. Its protein is CASSHGTSGIYEQYF. The chain couples TRBV4-1 to TRBJ2-7, with 11 bases fitting TRBD2. Per the germline V gene, CDR1 is MGHRA and CDR2 is YSYEKL. The CDR3 length is 15 residues. The ends lost 3 bases at V and 4 bases at J; junction bases unmatched: 5.

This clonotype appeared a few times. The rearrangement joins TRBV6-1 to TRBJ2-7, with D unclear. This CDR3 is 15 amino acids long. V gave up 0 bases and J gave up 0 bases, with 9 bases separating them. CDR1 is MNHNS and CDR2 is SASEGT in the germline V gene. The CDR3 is CASSEATLISYEQYF. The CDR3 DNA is TGTGCCAGCAGTGAAGCGACGTTAATCTCCTACGAGCAGTACTTC.

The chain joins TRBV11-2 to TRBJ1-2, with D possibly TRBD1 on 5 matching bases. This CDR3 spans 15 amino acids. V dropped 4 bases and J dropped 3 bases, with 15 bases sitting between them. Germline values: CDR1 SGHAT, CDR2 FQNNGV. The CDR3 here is CASSSETVRYYGYTF. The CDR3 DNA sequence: TGTGCCAGCAGCTCGGAGACAGTCCGATACTATGGCTACACCTTC.

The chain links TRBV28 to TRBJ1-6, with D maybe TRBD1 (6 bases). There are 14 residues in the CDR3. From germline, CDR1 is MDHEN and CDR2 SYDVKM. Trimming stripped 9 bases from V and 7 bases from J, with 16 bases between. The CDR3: CASRPGGQNSPLHF. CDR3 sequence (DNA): TGTGCCAGTCGACCCGGGGGGCAAAATTCACCCCTCCACTTT.

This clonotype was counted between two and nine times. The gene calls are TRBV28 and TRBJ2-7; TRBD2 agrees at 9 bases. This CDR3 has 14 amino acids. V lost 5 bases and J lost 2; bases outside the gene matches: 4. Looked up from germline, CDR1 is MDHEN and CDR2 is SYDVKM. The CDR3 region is CASSEAGGTYEQYF. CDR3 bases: TGTGCCAGCAGTGAAGCGGGAGGCACCTACGAGCAGTACTTC.

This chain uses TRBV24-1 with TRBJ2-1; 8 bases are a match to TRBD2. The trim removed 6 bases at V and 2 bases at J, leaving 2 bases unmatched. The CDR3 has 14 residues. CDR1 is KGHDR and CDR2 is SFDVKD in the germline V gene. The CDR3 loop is CATSTSGTYNEQFF. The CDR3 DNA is TGTGCCACCAGTACTAGCGGCACCTACAATGAGCAGTTCTTC.

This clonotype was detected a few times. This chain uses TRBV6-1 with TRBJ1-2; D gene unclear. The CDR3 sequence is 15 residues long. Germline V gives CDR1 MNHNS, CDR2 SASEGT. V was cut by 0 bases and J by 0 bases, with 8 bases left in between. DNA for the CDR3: TGTGCCAGCAGTGAAGCGTCAGCCTCTAACTATGGCTACACCTTC. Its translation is CASSEASASNYGYTF.

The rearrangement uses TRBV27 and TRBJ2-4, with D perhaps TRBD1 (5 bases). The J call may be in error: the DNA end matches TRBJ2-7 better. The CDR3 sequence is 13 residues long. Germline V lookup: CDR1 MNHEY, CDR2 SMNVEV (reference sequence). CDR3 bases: TGTGCCAGCAGTTTAGGGGCTAAGACCGAGCAGTACTTC. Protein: CASSLGAKTEQYF.